Listed below are T cell receptor beta chains from one sample, sequenced in a study of breast tumors, draining lymph nodes, adjacent tissues. MiXCR, applied by TCRdb to the multiplex PCR reads, yields one record per CDR3 protein. Seen here are approximately 190,000 distinct CDR3 sequences, 31% observed once, and the top ten hold over 4%. Sequencing input: axillary lymph node tissue. The receptor source for this set is a female donor with breast cancer. Some clones in this sample may be carry-over from other donors' samples. Both conserved end residues are part of each CDR3. The D gene is left open where the match is weak. The size entry is marked missing in some rows and otherwise reads once, few, many or a size class.

size: many
V: TRBV29-1
J: TRBJ1-5
D: -
CDR3: CSVEADSSNQPQHF
DNA: TGCAGCGTTGAAGCGGACTCTAGCAATCAGCCCCAGCATTTT

size: -
V: TRBV7-9
J: TRBJ2-3
D: TRBD2
CDR3: CASSPRISAGVYEQYF
DNA: TGTGCCAGCAGCCCCCGCATCTCTGCGGGAGTATATGAGCAGTATTTT

size: -
V: TRBV15
J: TRBJ1-3
D: -
CDR3: CATSGSIGDRANYGYTIYF
DNA: TGTGCCACCAGCGGTAGTATTGGCGACAGAGCTAACTATGGCTACACCATATATTTT

size: -
V: TRBV19
J: TRBJ1-4
D: -
CDR3: CASKLLAGAYNEKLFF
DNA: TGTGCCAGTAAACTTCTAGCGGGGGCCTACAATGAAAAACTGTTTTTT

size: many
V: TRBV7-2
J: TRBJ2-2
D: -
CDR3: CASSLQYTGELFF
DNA: TGTGCCAGCAGCTTACAGTACACCGGGGAGCTGTTTTTT

size: -
V: TRBV7-9
J: TRBJ2-2
D: TRBD2
CDR3: CASAPSGRHTGELFF
DNA: TGTGCCAGTGCTCCCAGCGGGAGGCACACCGGGGAGCTGTTTTTT

size: many
V: TRBV7-9
J: TRBJ2-1
D: -
CDR3: CASSLTAGLSYNEQFF
DNA: TGTGCCAGCAGCTTAACCGCGGGATTGTCCTACAATGAGCAGTTCTTC

size: -
V: TRBV9
J: TRBJ2-2
D: -
CDR3: CASSVVAGNTGELFF
DNA: TGTGCCAGCAGCGTAGTTGCAGGGAACACCGGGGAGCTGTTTTTT

size: -
V: TRBV20-1
J: TRBJ2-1
D: TRBD2
CDR3: CSAKSGREYAEQFF
DNA: TGCAGTGCAAAAAGCGGGAGGGAATACGCTGAGCAGTTCTTC

size: many
V: TRBV3-2
J: TRBJ2-1
D: -
CDR3: CASSHGLSGGGGYNEQFF
DNA: TGTGCCAGCAGCCATGGGCTTAGCGGGGGAGGGGGGTACAATGAGCAGTTCTTC

size: many
V: TRBV30
J: TRBJ1-5
D: -
CDR3: CAWSPLGRTSNQPQHF
DNA: TGTGCCTGGAGTCCCCTCGGGAGGACTTCCAATCAGCCCCAGCATTTT

size: many
V: TRBV2
J: TRBJ1-4
D: TRBD1
CDR3: CASSVTGGFNEKLFF
DNA: TGTGCCAGCAGTGTAACAGGGGGCTTTAATGAAAAACTGTTTTTT

size: -
V: TRBV7-2
J: TRBJ1-4
D: TRBD1
CDR3: CASSSRTGSNEKLFF
DNA: TGTGCCAGCAGCTCCCGGACAGGGAGTAACGAAAAACTGTTTTTT

size: many
V: TRBV7-2
J: TRBJ2-3
D: -
CDR3: CASSSHTRATDTQYF
DNA: TGTGCCAGCAGCTCCCACACTCGGGCCACAGATACGCAGTATTTT

size: many
V: TRBV20-1
J: TRBJ2-7
D: -
CDR3: CSARELAGRTSYEQYF
DNA: TGCAGTGCTAGAGAACTCGCTGGGAGGACCTCCTACGAGCAGTACTTC

size: once
V: TRBV11-2
J: TRBJ1-5
D: -
CDR3: CASSISNSANQPQHF
DNA: TGTGCCAGCAGCATCTCTAACAGCGCCAATCAGCCCCAGCATTTT

size: -
V: TRBV28
J: TRBJ1-5
D: -
CDR3: CASRESLNQPQHF
DNA: TGTGCCAGCAGGGAGAGTTTGAATCAGCCCCAGCATTTT

size: -
V: TRBV19
J: TRBJ1-3
D: -
CDR3: CASSISGTTPGNTIYF
DNA: TGTGCCAGTAGTATATCCGGGACGACCCCTGGAAACACCATATATTTT

size: many
V: TRBV7-2
J: TRBJ2-7
D: -
CDR3: CASSLAGLTGSEQYF
DNA: TGTGCCAGCAGCTTAGCGGGTTTAACAGGGTCCGAGCAGTACTTC

size: many
V: TRBV4-2
J: TRBJ2-2
D: TRBD2
CDR3: CASSQGLAGEGGELFF
DNA: TGTGCCAGCAGCCAGGGACTAGCGGGAGAAGGCGGGGAGCTGTTTTTT

size: many
V: TRBV7-8
J: TRBJ2-7
D: -
CDR3: CASSLARIAYEQYF
DNA: TGTGCCAGCAGCTTAGCCAGGATAGCCTACGAGCAGTACTTC

size: -
V: TRBV9
J: TRBJ1-1
D: -
CDR3: CASSVATRASEAFF
DNA: TGTGCCAGCAGCGTAGCTACAAGGGCTTCTGAAGCTTTCTTT

size: once
V: TRBV13
J: TRBJ1-6
D: -
CDR3: CASSPPFTGPLHF
DNA: TGTGCCAGCAGCCCCCCATTTACAGGGCCCCTCCACTTT

size: many
V: TRBV6-2/TRBV6-3
J: TRBJ2-7
D: TRBD1
CDR3: CASSRTGGSYEQYF
DNA: TGTGCCAGCAGTCGTACAGGGGGCAGTTACGAGCAGTACTTC

size: many
V: TRBV20-1
J: TRBJ1-4
D: -
CDR3: CSARGGTNEKLFF
DNA: TGCAGTGCTAGAGGAGGAACTAATGAAAAACTGTTTTTT

size: many
V: TRBV7-9
J: TRBJ2-7
D: -
CDR3: CASSLSFGEQYF
DNA: TGTGCCAGCAGCTTATCTTTTGGCGAGCAGTACTTC

size: -
V: TRBV15
J: TRBJ1-5
D: -
CDR3: CATSRDRLAGGRILAEHF
DNA: TGTGCCACCAGCAGAGATCGGCTAGCGGGAGGCCGAATCCTGGCCGAGCATTTT

size: many
V: TRBV29-1
J: TRBJ1-2
D: -
CDR3: CSAQQGQGVGGYTF
DNA: TGCAGCGCCCAGCAGGGGCAGGGAGTCGGGGGCTACACCTTC

size: many
V: TRBV7-2
J: TRBJ2-1
D: TRBD1
CDR3: CASSFLPGTVYNEQFF
DNA: TGTGCCAGCAGCTTCCTCCCCGGGACAGTCTACAATGAGCAGTTCTTC

size: many
V: TRBV4-1
J: TRBJ2-5
D: TRBD2
CDR3: CASSQDPGGTETQYF
DNA: TGCGCCAGCAGCCAAGATCCGGGAGGGACAGAGACCCAGTACTTC

size: -
V: TRBV28
J: TRBJ1-2
D: TRBD1
CDR3: CASSAGTGGNYGYTF
DNA: TGTGCCAGCAGTGCCGGGACAGGGGGAAACTATGGCTACACCTTC

size: -
V: TRBV7-9
J: TRBJ2-2
D: -
CDR3: CASSSQDREGFF
DNA: TGTGCCAGCAGCTCTCAGGACAGGGAGGGGTTTTTT

size: -
V: TRBV5-4
J: TRBJ2-5
D: TRBD2
CDR3: CASSSRTTGGETQYF
DNA: TGTGCCAGCAGCTCAAGGACTACCGGGGGGGAGACCCAGTACTTC

size: many
V: TRBV5-1
J: TRBJ2-5
D: TRBD2
CDR3: CASSAGGGETQYF
DNA: TGCGCCAGCAGCGCCGGGGGGGGAGAGACCCAGTACTTC

size: -
V: TRBV12-3/TRBV12-4
J: TRBJ1-2
D: TRBD1
CDR3: CASSFRDSIYGYTF
DNA: TGTGCCAGCAGTTTCCGGGACAGTATCTATGGCTACACCTTC

size: many
V: TRBV7-9
J: TRBJ2-3
D: TRBD2
CDR3: CASSYGSGRMLTDTQYF
DNA: TGTGCCAGCAGCTACGGTAGCGGGAGGATGTTGACAGATACGCAGTATTTT

size: few
V: TRBV6-2/TRBV6-3
J: TRBJ2-1
D: TRBD2
CDR3: CASSWTSSLEQFF
DNA: TGTGCCAGCAGTTGGACTAGCAGCCTTGAGCAGTTCTTC

size: many
V: TRBV20-1
J: TRBJ1-2
D: TRBD1
CDR3: CSARRNVGGQAYGYTF
DNA: TGCAGTGCTAGAAGGAACGTTGGAGGACAGGCCTATGGCTACACCTTC

size: -
V: TRBV6-1
J: TRBJ2-1
D: TRBD1
CDR3: CASRRPGTGPNEQFF
DNA: TGTGCCAGCAGGCGACCCGGGACAGGGCCCAATGAGCAGTTCTTC

size: many
V: TRBV15
J: TRBJ1-2
D: -
CDR3: CATSRWTADSGMKGYTF
DNA: TGTGCCACCAGCCGCTGGACAGCGGATAGCGGTATGAAAGGCTACACCTTC

size: many
V: TRBV2
J: TRBJ2-7
D: TRBD1
CDR3: CASMDRGTYEQYF
DNA: TGTGCCAGCATGGACAGGGGGACCTACGAGCAGTACTTC

size: many
V: TRBV30
J: TRBJ2-6
D: TRBD1
CDR3: CAWSSGQGTAGANVLTF
DNA: TGTGCCTGGAGTAGCGGACAGGGAACAGCTGGGGCCAACGTCCTGACTTTC

size: many
V: TRBV5-5
J: TRBJ2-5
D: -
CDR3: CASSLRQATETQYF
DNA: TGTGCCAGCAGCTTGCGACAGGCAACGGAGACCCAGTACTTC

size: many
V: TRBV7-3
J: TRBJ2-7
D: -
CDR3: CASSLFGGHEQYF
DNA: TGTGCCAGCAGCTTATTTGGGGGCCACGAGCAGTACTTC

size: -
V: TRBV7-2
J: TRBJ1-5
D: -
CDR3: CASGVGETQHF
DNA: TGTGCCAGCGGGGTGGGAGAGACCCAGCATTTT

size: many
V: TRBV7-3
J: TRBJ1-6
D: -
CDR3: CASSLDGAMSPLHF
DNA: TGTGCCAGCAGCTTAGATGGGGCTATGTCACCCCTCCACTTT

size: -
V: TRBV18
J: TRBJ2-6
D: -
CDR3: CASSLGSGVSGANVLTF
DNA: TGTGCCAGCTCATTAGGCTCAGGAGTCTCTGGGGCCAACGTCCTGACTTTC

size: few
V: TRBV2
J: TRBJ2-5
D: TRBD1
CDR3: CASSITGGTQYF
DNA: TGTGCCAGCTCTATCACAGGGGGGACCCAGTACTTC

size: many
V: TRBV5-1
J: TRBJ2-2
D: -
CDR3: CASSARYANTGELFF
DNA: TGCGCCAGCAGCGCCCGATACGCGAACACCGGGGAGCTGTTTTTT

size: many
V: TRBV6-2/TRBV6-3
J: TRBJ2-5
D: -
CDR3: CASSPLMGLAETQYF
DNA: TGTGCCAGCAGTCCACTCATGGGGCTAGCAGAGACCCAGTACTTC

size: many
V: TRBV18
J: TRBJ2-2
D: -
CDR3: CASSGARGANTGELFF
DNA: TGTGCCAGCTCGGGGGCCCGGGGCGCGAACACCGGGGAGCTGTTTTTT

size: -
V: TRBV27
J: TRBJ1-2
D: -
CDR3: CASRRTSGYTF
DNA: TGTGCCAGCAGGAGGACTAGCGGCTACACCTTC

size: many
V: TRBV25-1
J: TRBJ2-1
D: TRBD2
CDR3: CASQSSGLASYNEQFF
DNA: TGTGCCAGCCAGAGCTCGGGACTAGCAAGTTACAATGAGCAGTTCTTC

size: -
V: TRBV2
J: TRBJ2-2
D: TRBD2
CDR3: CASSSTSGALGGELFF
DNA: TGTGCCAGCAGTAGTACTAGCGGGGCCCTCGGCGGGGAGCTGTTTTTT

size: many
V: TRBV6-2/TRBV6-3
J: TRBJ2-1
D: -
CDR3: CASIHRTGSYNEQFF
DNA: TGTGCCAGCATTCACCGGACTGGCTCCTACAATGAGCAGTTCTTC

size: -
V: TRBV7-9
J: TRBJ2-3
D: -
CDR3: CASSFPPTATDTRYF
DNA: TGTGCCAGCAGCTTCCCCCCGACAGCCACAGATACGCGGTATTTT